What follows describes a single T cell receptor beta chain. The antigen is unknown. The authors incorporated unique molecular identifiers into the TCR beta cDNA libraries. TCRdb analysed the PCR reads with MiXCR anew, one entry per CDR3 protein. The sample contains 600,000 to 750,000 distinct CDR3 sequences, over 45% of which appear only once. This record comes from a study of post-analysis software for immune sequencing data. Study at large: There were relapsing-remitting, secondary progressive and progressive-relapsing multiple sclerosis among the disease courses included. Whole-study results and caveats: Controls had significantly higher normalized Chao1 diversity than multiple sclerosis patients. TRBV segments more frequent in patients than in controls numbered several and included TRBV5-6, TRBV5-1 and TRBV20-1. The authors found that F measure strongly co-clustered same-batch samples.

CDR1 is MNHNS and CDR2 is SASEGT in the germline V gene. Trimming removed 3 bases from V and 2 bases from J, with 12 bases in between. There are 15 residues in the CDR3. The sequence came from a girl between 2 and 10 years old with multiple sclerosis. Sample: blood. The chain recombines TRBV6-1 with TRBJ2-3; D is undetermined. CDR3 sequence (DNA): TGTGCCAGCAGTGACCGGCTCCGGCCCACAGATACGCAGTATTTT. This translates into CASSDRLRPTDTQYF.